Listed below are T cell receptor beta chains from one sample, sequenced in a study of vaccination effects on CD4 cells after COVID-19. These receptors lack a known antigen. Only in-frame clones appear in the TCRdb table, and some are missing; sequencing was by immunoSEQ multiplex PCR. The repertoire holds 15,000 or so clones, with roughly 70% as singletons. The starting material was CD4+ T cells from PBMCs cultured with HCoV-NL63 spike peptides, obtained after COVID-19 vaccination. Receptors were obtained from a human donor who received a COVID-19 vaccine. Both conserved end residues are part of each CDR3. D genes are given only for firm matches. For some rows the clone size is stated as once, few or many, or as a class when expanded; others skip it.

j_gene,len,abundance,v_gene,d_gene,CDR3aa,CDR3nt
TRBJ1-6,13,NA,TRBV9,TRBD1,CASSDLQGGSLHF,TGTGCCAGCAGTGATCTTCAGGGGGGGTCTCTCCACTTT
TRBJ2-7,14,NA,TRBV11-2,NA,CASSLTRTTYEQYF,TGTGCCAGCAGCTTAACCCGTACCACCTACGAGCAGTACTTC
TRBJ2-5,16,NA,TRBV6-2/TRBV6-3,TRBD2,CASSARLAGNQETQYF,TGTGCCAGCAGTGCAAGACTAGCGGGGAACCAAGAGACCCAGTACTTC
TRBJ1-1,14,NA,TRBV18,NA,CASSPARENTEAFF,TGTGCCAGCTCACCCGCCCGGGAGAACACTGAAGCTTTCTTT
TRBJ1-2,15,NA,TRBV30,NA,CAWSVGSAPNYGYTF,TGTGCCTGGAGTGTAGGGAGTGCTCCTAACTATGGCTACACCTTC
TRBJ2-5,14,NA,TRBV9,NA,CASSVGTTRETQYF,TGTGCCAGCAGCGTCGGGACCACACGGGAGACCCAGTACTTC
TRBJ2-3,13,NA,TRBV5-5,NA,CASSLGSTDTQYF,TGTGCCAGCAGCTTAGGGTCCACAGATACGCAGTATTTT
TRBJ2-1,13,NA,TRBV6-2/TRBV6-3,NA,CASSYRLQDEQFF,TGTGCCAGCAGTTACCGGCTTCAAGATGAGCAGTTCTTC
TRBJ2-2,15,NA,TRBV11-2,NA,CASSLGVSFTGELFF,TGTGCCAGCAGCTTAGGTGTTTCATTCACCGGGGAGCTGTTTTTT
TRBJ2-7,14,once,TRBV9,TRBD1,CASSGGQGAFEQYF,TGTGCCAGCAGCGGGGGACAGGGGGCTTTCGAGCAGTACTTC
TRBJ1-1,12,NA,TRBV28,NA,CASGGGNTEAFF,TGTGCCAGCGGTGGTGGGAACACTGAAGCTTTCTTT
TRBJ2-3,14,NA,TRBV6-5,NA,CASSYSIFTDTQYF,TGTGCCAGCAGTTACTCGATATTCACAGATACGCAGTATTTT
TRBJ2-7,14,NA,TRBV30,NA,CAWSVVVASYEQYF,TGTGCCTGGAGTGTAGTTGTGGCCTCCTACGAGCAGTACTTC
TRBJ1-3,16,few,TRBV19,TRBD1,CASSRGQGYSGNTIYF,TGTGCCAGTAGTAGGGGACAGGGGTATTCTGGAAACACCATATATTTT
TRBJ1-3,14,NA,TRBV5-1,NA,CASSLESSGNTIYF,TGCGCCAGCAGCTTGGAATCCTCTGGAAACACCATATATTTT
TRBJ1-6,14,NA,TRBV7-9,NA,CATDRPRGDSPLHF,TGTGCCACCGACAGGCCCAGGGGAGATTCACCCCTCCACTTT
TRBJ1-5,14,NA,TRBV28,TRBD1,CASSPGGVHQPQHF,TGTGCCAGCAGTCCAGGGGGGGTTCATCAGCCCCAGCATTTT